The clone carrying this T cell receptor beta chain was seen a few times. Germline assignment: CDR1 SGHAT and CDR2 FQDESV (reference sequence). V was clipped by 6 bases and J by 5 bases; unmatched bases: 10. This CDR3 has 15 amino acids. The data belong to a study of blood T cell repertoires in COVID-19. Study-level information: The samples span acute and convalescent COVID-19 from the United States, Italy and Spain. PBMCs, B-cell-depleted T cells, or T cells were the source of the cDNA or gDNA that made up the material.

How the authors handled the data: Scientists estimated how many nucleated cells there were by amplifying reference gene primers. Assay used: immunoSEQ multiplex PCR; TCRdb lists only in-frame clones, some missing. V, J and clone size derive from that table, while D and trimming were established from the DNA sequence. The table has 100,000 to 130,000 clones, around 83% seen once. The sequenced material came from peripheral blood. This clonotype was sampled from a man in his sixties or seventies with acute or convalescent COVID-19. The chain is built from TRBV11-1 and TRBJ1-1; TRBD1 matches 9 bases. CDR3 nucleotide sequence: TGTGCCAGCAGTTTCACAGGGGGCTTAGGAACTGAAGCTTTCTTT. Translation gives CASSFTGGLGTEAFF. Supplemented by reference TRBV11-1 and TRBJ1-1, the full variable domain reads EAEVAQSPRYKITEKSQAVAFWCDPISGHATLYWYRQILGQGPELLVQFQDESVVDDSQLPKDRFSAERLKGVDSTLKIQPAELGDSAMYLCASSFTGGLGTEAFFGQGTRLTVV.